This paragraph covers one T cell receptor beta chain sequence. What it binds is not known. This sample was taken from a study of cytomegalovirus exposure and HLA in healthy donors. Libraries were prepared by immunoSEQ multiplex PCR; TCRdb keeps only in-frame clonotypes and omits some of them. The repertoire includes 95,000 to 150,000 clones, about 93% of them detected once, and roughly 1.3% sits in the top ten. The CDR3 is 15 amino acids. Losses at the gene ends were 3 bases for V and 4 bases for J; bases not matched to a gene: 9. Germline CDR1 SGHNT, CDR2 YYREEE (reference sequence). Study outcomes and limitations: Reported performance of the classifier showed diagnosis of cytomegalovirus status with high specificity and sensitivity.

J is TRBJ1-1 and V is TRBV5-4, with 7 nucleotides matching TRBD1. The source of this sequence is a woman aged 18-29 years in good health and CMV-seronegative. The sequenced sample was PBMCs. CDR3 amino acids: CASSSGQVGITEAFF. In DNA, the CDR3 is TGTGCCAGCAGCTCTGGACAGGTGGGGATCACTGAAGCTTTCTTT. Combining the CDR3 with reference TRBV5-4 and TRBJ1-1 gives the whole variable domain ETGVTQSPTHLIKTRGQQVTLRCSSQSGHNTVSWYQQALGQGPQFIFQYYREEENGRGNFPPRFSGLQFPNYSSELNVNALELDDSALYLCASSSGQVGITEAFFGQGTRLTVV.